This record concerns one T cell receptor (beta chain) sequence. Its specificity is not known. The CDR3 spans 14 residues. Germline CDR1 and CDR2: KGHSH and LQKENI. The data derive from a study of monozygotic twins with inflammatory bowel disease. TCRdb processed the 5' RACE reads again and assigns one entry to each CDR3 protein, with no DNA. This sample lists approximately 45,000 distinct CDR3 sequences; its ten largest clones have about 5%. Blood was drawn at under 3 ml per donor. Broader study findings: Possibly reflecting limited power, no difference in repertoire similarity was found between concordant and discordant twins. Patient repertoires may have gained variability from differing immunosuppressive treatments.

This sequence was found in a human donor with ulcerative colitis or Crohn's disease, or a healthy co-twin of an affected twin (not recorded which). Source material: blood. The gene calls are TRBV18 and TRBJ1-2; checking the TCRdb D call of TRBD1 is not possible without DNA. The CDR3 is CASSREQGAGGYTF.